This T cell receptor (beta chain) was sequenced in a study of regulatory T cells in long-lasting Graves disease. A few counts support this clonotype. HTBI primers from iRepertoire and Arm-PCR of CDR3 regions yielded the TCR beta libraries. Each CDR3 protein is one row after TCRdb ran MiXCR on the multiplex PCR reads. The data show 300,000 to 500,000 distinct CDR3 sequences, roughly 20% seen once. The time point was: persistent/refractory GD, antithyroid drugs over 5 years with positive TRAb. Preparation of the TCR library used RNA extracted from PBMCs. Germline V gene data show CDR1 as MNHEY and CDR2 as SMNVEV (reference sequence). With V trimmed by 6 bases and J by 7 bases, 7 bases remained unmatched. The CDR3 runs to 14 residues.

The specimen was peripheral blood mononuclear cells (PBMCs), collected when the disease was refractory, from a patient treated with antithyroid drugs. This chain connects TRBV27 to TRBJ2-2; 8 nucleotides agree with TRBD1. This receptor was taken from a female donor with Graves disease. The CDR3 nucleotides are TGTGCCAGCAGGACAGGGGTAATGAGCGGGGAGCTGTTTTTT. Translated, it gives CASRTGVMSGELFF.